This passage covers 22 T cell receptor beta chains from one sample sequenced in a study of blood T cell repertoires in COVID-19. Method: immunoSEQ multiplex PCR; TCRdb's copy keeps in-frame clones and lacks some. The sample carries approximately 130,000 clones, around three quarters recorded once. Sequenced sample: peripheral blood. These receptors were taken from a human donor in a cohort sampled during active COVID-19.

The rearrangement uses TRBV2 and TRBJ2-5; a weak D match, TRBD1 (6 bases). CDR3 length: 12 amino acids. The germline gives CDR1 SNHLY, CDR2 FYNNEI. V was shortened by 3 bases and J by 7 bases, with 9 bases between the two germline ends. CDR3 sequence: CASSELGGTQYF. DNA of the CDR3: TGTGCCAGCAGTGAGCTAGGGGGGACCCAGTACTTC.

CDR3 region: CASSQGLSGQGGSYEQYF. The CDR3 DNA reads TGCGCCAGCAGCCAGGGCCTCTCGGGACAGGGGGGCTCCTACGAGCAGTACTTC. The V and J genes are TRBV4-1 and TRBJ2-7; 11 nucleotides align to TRBD1. In germline, CDR1 is MGHRA, CDR2 YSYEKL. The trim removed 3 bases at V and 0 bases at J, leaving 10 bases unmatched. This CDR3 is 18 amino acids long.

This chain uses TRBV20-1 with TRBJ1-1, with D tentatively TRBD1 (6 bases). The CDR3 runs 14 residues. The germline gives CDR1 DFQATT, CDR2 SNEGSKA (reference sequence). The V end was cut by 3 bases, the J end by 1 base, with 12 bases between. The CDR3 nucleotides are TGCAGTGCTAGTCACAGGGTGCAGAACACTGAAGCTTTCTTT. Translated, it gives CSASHRVQNTEAFF.

The chain links TRBV14 to TRBJ1-2, with a tentative D call TRBD1 (5 bases). This CDR3 has 15 residues. CDR1 and CDR2 from the germline V gene are SGHDN and FVKESK. Trimming cost V 4 bases and J 4 bases, with 16 bases left between them. CDR3 sequence reads: CASSLSGAAGYGYTF. The CDR3 region has the DNA TGTGCCAGCAGCCTAAGCGGGGCCGCCGGCTATGGCTACACCTTC.

The chain employs TRBV6-5 and TRBJ2-7; D possibly corresponds to TRBD1 (6 bases). The CDR3 consists of 13 residues. V was cut by 4 bases and J by 1 base, with 8 bases left in between. Germline assignment: CDR1 MNHEY and CDR2 SVGAGI. The CDR3 DNA is TGTGCCAGCAGTTTGGGGACATCCTACGAGCAGTACTTC. Its translation: CASSLGTSYEQYF.

The V gene is TRBV2, the J gene TRBJ1-4; 8 nucleotides align to TRBD1. After removal of 9 bases from V and 11 bases from J, the junction contained 17 bases not matched to a gene. Germline CDR1 is SNHLY and CDR2 is FYNNEI. The CDR3 is made up of 15 amino acids. The CDR3, as DNA: TGTGCCAGTTTACCTCCGGGACAGGAGTTTTGGAAACTGTTTTTT. Translated: CASLPPGQEFWKLFF.

The V call is TRBV19, the J call TRBJ2-7; 9 bases are a match to TRBD2. CDR3 length: 19 amino acids. Trimming cost V 0 bases and J 8 bases; bases outside gene matches: 20. The germline gives CDR1 LNHDA, CDR2 SQIVND (reference sequence). CDR3 residues: CASSIDTTPSGGFDTKQYF. CDR3 sequence (DNA): TGTGCCAGTAGTATAGATACGACCCCGAGCGGGGGGTTCGATACGAAGCAGTACTTC.

This sequence joins TRBV2 and TRBJ1-5; TRBD1 is a possible D gene (5 bases). The CDR3 consists of 14 residues. In germline, CDR1 is SNHLY, CDR2 FYNNEI. V lost 5 bases to trimming and J lost 4 bases, with 12 bases between them. The CDR3 sequence is CASSFQGMNQPQHF. The CDR3 region has the DNA TGTGCCAGCAGTTTTCAGGGAATGAATCAGCCCCAGCATTTT.

The chain joins TRBV2 to TRBJ1-5; D might be TRBD1 (6 bases). Germline CDR1 SNHLY, CDR2 FYNNEI. The V end was cut by 6 bases, the J end by 3 bases, with 15 bases between. This CDR3 comprises 15 residues. The CDR3 coding sequence is TGTGCCAGCAGGGGGGCCTTCCCGAACAATCAGCCCCAGCATTTT. It codes for CASRGAFPNNQPQHF.

The rearrangement links TRBV19 to TRBJ2-2; TRBD2 might be the D (6 bases). Per germline, CDR1 LNHDA and CDR2 SQIVND (reference sequence). Trimming stripped 8 bases from V and 6 bases from J, with 16 bases between. CDR3 length: 14 residues. CDR3 DNA: TGTGCCAGTCCGAAAAACGGGAGACCCGGGGAGCTGTTTTTT. Its translation: CASPKNGRPGELFF. Full variable domain (outside the CDR3, taken from reference TRBV19 and TRBJ2-2): DGGITQSPKYLFRKEGQNVTLSCEQNLNHDAMYWYRQDPGQGLRLIYYSQIVNDFQKGDIAEGYSVSREKKESFPLTVTSAQKNPTAFYLCASPKNGRPGELFFGEGSRLTVL.

This clone appeared a few times. J is TRBJ1-1 and V is TRBV11-2; D remains ambiguous. This CDR3 comprises 11 residues. Looked up from germline, CDR1 is SGHAT and CDR2 is FQNNGV. V was trimmed by 0 bases and J by 10 bases, leaving 6 bases between them. CDR3 residues: CASSLDYRAFF. The CDR3 bases are TGTGCCAGCAGCTTAGATTATAGAGCTTTCTTT.

V is TRBV3-1 (or the pseudogene TRBV3-2) and J is TRBJ1-3; perhaps TRBD1 as D (5 bases). Germline CDR1 reads LGHDT; CDR2 reads YNNKEL (reference sequence). Trimming pared 3 bases from V and 4 bases from J, leaving 10 bases between. The CDR3 is 14 residues long. In DNA form, the CDR3 reads TGTGCCAGCAGCCACGGGGGAAAAGGAAACACCATATATTTT. The encoded protein is CASSHGGKGNTIYF.

The CDR3 spells CASATGGAGYEQYF. Here the CDR3 DNA reads TGCGCCAGCGCCACAGGGGGCGCTGGCTACGAGCAGTACTTC. This chain links TRBV5-1 with TRBJ2-7; TRBD1 matches 9 bases. Per the germline V gene, CDR1 is SGHRS and CDR2 is YFSETQ. The CDR3 is 14 residues long. V trimming: 7 bases; J trimming: 3 bases; junction bases outside the gene matches: 8.

V is TRBV28 and J is TRBJ1-1, with a weak D call TRBD1 (6 bases). The CDR3 sequence is 16 residues long. Germline V gives CDR1 MDHEN, CDR2 SYDVKM. V was cut by 1 base and J by 0 bases, with 12 bases left in between. The CDR3 nucleotides are TGTGCCAGCAGTTTATACCAGGGGTCTCTGAACACTGAAGCTTTCTTT. This translates into CASSLYQGSLNTEAFF.

J is TRBJ2-7 and V is TRBV7-8; perhaps TRBD2 as D (6 bases). The CDR3 runs to 14 residues. In germline, CDR1 is SGHVS, CDR2 FQNEAQ. V was cut by 5 bases and J by 2 bases, with 13 bases left in between. DNA of the CDR3: TGTGCCAGCAGCCCCCGGGACTTTCCCTACGAGCAGTACTTC. Its translation is CASSPRDFPYEQYF. The full variable domain, its missing parts supplied by reference TRBV7-8 and TRBJ2-7, is GAGVSQSPRYKVAKRGQDVALRCDPISGHVSLFWYQQALGQGPEFLTYFQNEAQLDKSGLPSDRFFAERPEGSVSTLKIQRTQQEDSAVYLCASSPRDFPYEQYFGPGTRLTVT.

V and J are TRBV4-2 and TRBJ2-1; 7 nucleotides line up with TRBD2. There are 15 residues in the CDR3. Germline V gives CDR1 LGHNA, CDR2 YNFKEQ. V lost 0 bases to trimming and J lost 2 bases; unmatched junction nucleotides: 1. The CDR3 here is CASSQEGGTYNEQFF. In nucleotides, the CDR3 is TGTGCCAGCAGCCAAGAGGGAGGGACCTACAATGAGCAGTTCTTC.

This chain connects TRBV3-1 (or the pseudogene TRBV3-2) to TRBJ1-6; D is undetermined. Trimming stripped 1 base from V and 7 bases from J, with 14 bases between. The V gene's germline CDR1 is LGHDT and CDR2 YNNKEL (reference sequence). The CDR3 is made up of 16 amino acids. CDR3 DNA: TGTGCCAGCAGCCAAGGCGCCGATGAGTGGAATTCACCCCTCCACTTT. Residues: CASSQGADEWNSPLHF.

The rearrangement uses TRBV5-1 and TRBJ1-2; no definite D call. The CDR3 covers 15 residues. Trimming took off 0 bases at V and 2 bases at J, with 11 bases between the two ends. Germline loops: CDR1 SGHRS, CDR2 YFSETQ. CDR3 sequence: CASSLGGSGNYGYTF. The CDR3 DNA reads TGCGCCAGCAGCTTGGGAGGGAGTGGGAACTATGGCTACACCTTC.

The chain has TRBV29-1 and TRBJ1-6; 7 bases are a match to TRBD1. Per germline, CDR1 SQVTM and CDR2 ANQGSEA. The CDR3 length is 13 residues. With 6 bases clipped from V and 4 bases from J, the junction kept 3 bases outside the gene matches. The CDR3 nucleotides read TGCAGCGTCACGACAGGGTATAATTCACCCCTCCACTTT. Amino acid sequence: CSVTTGYNSPLHF.

V is TRBV27 and J is TRBJ2-5, with 8 nucleotides matching TRBD2. The CDR3 length is 15 residues. J was trimmed by 5 bases and V by 7 bases; bases with no gene match: 12. CDR1 is MNHEY, CDR2 SMNVEV, per germline (reference sequence). The CDR3: CASTERGGRGETQYF. Here the CDR3 DNA reads TGTGCCAGCACCGAACGGGGGGGGCGAGGTGAGACCCAGTACTTC.

This sequence joins TRBV4-1 and TRBJ1-4, with TRBD1 matching over 7 bases. This CDR3 is built from 16 residues. From germline, CDR1 is MGHRA and CDR2 YSYEKL. Germline trimming cut 0 bases from V and 7 bases from J; bases unmatched to any gene: 8. The CDR3 sequence: CASSQEYSQGSEKLFF. CDR3 sequence (DNA): TGCGCCAGCAGCCAAGAATATTCACAGGGGAGTGAAAAACTGTTTTTT.

This clone turned up a few times. Here the CDR3 reads CASSSRAGELFF. CDR3 nucleotides: TGTGCCAGCAGCTCCAGGGCCGGGGAGCTGTTTTTT. This rearrangement joins TRBV7-9 to TRBJ2-2; possibly TRBD1 for D (5 bases). Per germline, CDR1 SEHNR and CDR2 FQNEAQ (reference sequence). The V and J ends lost 4 bases and 6 bases respectively, with 6 bases between them. This CDR3 has 12 amino acids. Supplemented by reference TRBV7-9 and TRBJ2-2, the full variable domain reads DTGVSQNPRHKITKRGQNVTFRCDPISEHNRLYWYRQTLGQGPEFLTYFQNEAQLEKSRLLSDRFSAERPKGSFSTLEIQRTEQGDSAMYLCASSSRAGELFFGEGSRLTVL.